This entry lists 30 T cell receptor beta chains sequenced from one sample in a study of T cells after yellow fever vaccination. Via MiXCR, TCRdb re-called the 5' RACE reads, giving one row per CDR3 protein. The sample includes over 150,000 distinct CDR3 sequences, about 6% seen only once; the top ten take just under 3%. The specimen was CD4+ T cells sorted from PBMCs, collected on the day of the first yellow fever vaccination. The receptors here all came from a man between 18 and 29 years old who received the YFV17D yellow fever vaccine.

This clonotype was counted ten times or more. V usage is TRBV7-3 and J usage is TRBJ2-5, with D perhaps TRBD2 (5 bases). From germline, CDR1 is SGHTA and CDR2 FQGTGA. CDR3 size: 13 residues. Trimming took 1 base from V and 3 from J, leaving 6 bases between them. CDR3 sequence: CASSLRAEETQYF. As DNA, the CDR3 is TGTGCCAGCAGCTTAAGAGCGGAAGAGACCCAGTACTTC.

This clonotype has a count of ten or more. The chain employs TRBV11-2 and TRBJ2-2; 15 bases fit TRBD2. The CDR3 length is 19 residues. V lost 2 bases and J lost 5; bases outside the gene matches: 9. CDR1 is SGHAT, CDR2 FQNNGV, per germline. The CDR3 protein is CASSLLGTSGGTVTGELFF. The CDR3 DNA reads TGTGCCAGCAGCTTACTCGGGACTAGCGGGGGGACAGTAACCGGGGAGCTGTTTTTT.

The CDR3 nucleotides read TGTGCCAGCAGGATCCCGGGACGGACGATAAGGGGTAAAGATACGCAGTATTTT. It yields the protein CASRIPGRTIRGKDTQYF. The chain recombines TRBV7-3 with TRBJ2-3; D may match TRBD1 or TRBD2 (5 bases each). The CDR3 runs to 18 residues. From germline, CDR1 is SGHTA and CDR2 FQGTGA. Trimming removed 6 bases at V and 5 bases at J, with 27 bases between. Complete variable domain (other parts from reference TRBV7-3 and TRBJ2-3): GAGVSQTPSNKVTEKGKYVELRCDPISGHTALYWYRQSLGQGPEFLIYFQGTGAADDSGLPNDRFFAVRPEGSVSTLKIQRTERGDSAVYLCASRIPGRTIRGKDTQYFGPGTRLTVL.

This clonotype has ten or more counts. This sequence joins TRBV7-2 and TRBJ2-7; weak D call: TRBD1 (5 bases). This CDR3 is built from 13 residues. Germline V gene sequence: CDR1 SGHTA, CDR2 FQGNSA. Trimming cost V 5 bases and J 5 bases, with 13 bases left between them. CDR3 DNA: TGTGCCAGCAGCCTCCGACAGAGCCACGAGCAGTACTTC. Its translation is CASSLRQSHEQYF.

This clonotype was counted only a few times. The J gene is TRBJ2-1, the V gene TRBV4-1; 8 bases match TRBD2. V was clipped by 3 bases and J by 4 bases; unmatched bases: 8. Germline lookup yields CDR1 MGHRA and CDR2 YSYEKL. The CDR3 consists of 16 residues. The CDR3 here is CASSHPGGAEYNEQFF. The CDR3, as DNA: TGCGCCAGCAGCCACCCGGGGGGGGCAGAGTACAATGAGCAGTTCTTC.

This clonotype was seen more than once but under ten times. The chain has TRBV3-1 and TRBJ1-5; the D gene is possibly TRBD1 (6 bases). Trimming pared 1 base from V and 6 bases from J, leaving 10 bases between. Germline CDR1 LGHDT, CDR2 YNNKEL (reference sequence). The length of the CDR3 is 14 residues. For the CDR3, the DNA is TGTGCCAGCAGCCAAGGTACAGGGCGTCAGCCCCAGCATTTT. Translated: CASSQGTGRQPQHF.

There are many counts of this clonotype. The chain carries TRBV20-1 and TRBJ2-5; a possible D gene is TRBD2 (5 bases). V shed 5 bases and J shed 6 bases, with 19 bases lying between them. The CDR3 has 14 residues. The V gene's germline CDR1 is DFQATT and CDR2 SNEGSKA (reference sequence). DNA for the CDR3: TGCAGTGCTCCAAGAGTCGGGCGGGTCCAGACCCAGTACTTC. The encoded protein is CSAPRVGRVQTQYF.

The chain is built from TRBV19 and TRBJ1-5, with D unclear. There are 12 residues in the CDR3. Trimming cost V 9 bases and J 0 bases, with 6 bases left between them. Germline-derived CDR1 and CDR2 are LNHDA and SQIVND (reference sequence). The CDR3: CASGYSNQPQHF. The DNA of the CDR3 is TGTGCCAGCGGTTATAGCAATCAGCCCCAGCATTTT.

In regard to this clonotype: A much bigger clone sits one base away, suggesting this may be a read error. The chain recombines TRBV24-1 with TRBJ2-6; D is uncertain. There are 15 residues in the CDR3. CDR1 is KGHDR and CDR2 is SFDVKD in the germline V gene. The V end was cut by 7 bases, the J end by 4 bases, with 13 bases between. The CDR3 nucleotides read TGTGCCACCAGCCGGATAGGGCGGGGGGCCAACGTCCTGACTTTC. Protein: CATSRIGRGANVLTF.

This clonotype was seen a few times. V is TRBV29-1 and J is TRBJ1-1; D remains ambiguous. Per the germline V gene, CDR1 is SQVTM and CDR2 is ANQGSEA. The CDR3 is made up of 12 amino acids. V lost 8 bases and J lost 0, with 10 bases in between. The CDR3 DNA is TGCAGCCCCCTCCGGGTGAACACTGAAGCTTTCTTT. Protein product: CSPLRVNTEAFF.

This clonotype has more than one count but fewer than ten. The chain employs TRBV12-3 or TRBV12-4 and TRBJ1-5; tentative D call: TRBD1 (6 bases). The CDR3 runs 14 residues. V shed 5 bases and J shed 5 bases, with 13 bases lying between them. The CDR3 is CASSPQGTDQPQHF. The DNA for the CDR3 is TGTGCCAGCAGTCCCCAGGGGACGGATCAGCCCCAGCATTTT.

CDR3 amino acids: CASTGHLTDTQYF. The CDR3 region has the DNA TGTGCCAGCACCGGACACCTCACAGATACGCAGTATTTT. This chain joins TRBV6-6 and TRBJ2-3; weak D call: TRBD1 (5 bases). The CDR3 length is 13 residues. V lost 7 bases and J 2 bases, leaving 10 bases between the germline ends. CDR1 is MNHNY and CDR2 is SVGAGI in the germline V gene (reference sequence).

This clonotype appeared many times. The chain uses TRBV5-4 and TRBJ2-2; 7 nucleotides align to TRBD1. Germline CDR1 reads SGHNT; CDR2 reads YYREEE (reference sequence). The CDR3 totals 13 residues. V lost 6 bases, J lost 4 bases, and 3 bases stayed unmatched. CDR3 residues: CASNQGVTGELFF. CDR3 DNA sequence: TGTGCCAGCAACCAGGGGGTCACCGGGGAGCTGTTTTTT.

This clonotype was detected many times. The genes are TRBV9 and TRBJ2-5, with TRBD2 identical over 10 bases. Looked up from germline, CDR1 is SGDLS and CDR2 is YYNGEE. V was pared by 2 bases and J by 1 base, with 5 bases of the junction left unmatched. This CDR3 comprises 16 residues. The CDR3: CASSVNLAGAQETQYF. CDR3 nucleotide sequence: TGTGCCAGCAGCGTCAATCTAGCGGGGGCCCAAGAGACCCAGTACTTC.

This clonotype has just a few counts. This chain uses TRBV6-2 or TRBV6-3 with TRBJ1-6; 7 nucleotides line up with TRBD1. The CDR3 runs to 15 residues. Germline V gene data show CDR1 as MNHEY and CDR2 as SVGEGT. V shed 2 bases and J 14 bases; nucleotides not matched to a gene: 12. In DNA form, the CDR3 reads TGTGCCAGCAGTTACCCAAGGACAGGCGAATTATCCCTCCACTTT. The encoded protein is CASSYPRTGELSLHF.

Only a few counts were recorded for this clonotype. CDR3 residues: CAISESGLGEKLFF. CDR3 coding DNA: TGTGCCATCAGTGAGTCTGGACTAGGTGAAAAACTGTTTTTT. The rearrangement links TRBV10-3 to TRBJ1-4; D is undetermined. The length of the CDR3 is 14 residues. Germline-derived CDR1 and CDR2 are ENHRY and SYGVKD. The ends were cut back, 0 bases at V and 7 bases at J, with 9 bases in the middle.

This clonotype was detected many times. The V call is TRBV29-1, the J call TRBJ1-1; 7 nucleotides line up with TRBD1. CDR3 length equals 13 residues. Germline V gene lookup returns CDR1 SQVTM and CDR2 ANQGSEA. With V trimmed by 7 bases and J by 0 bases, 5 bases remained unmatched. The DNA of the CDR3 is TGCAGCGGTACCGGGACAGTGAACACTGAAGCTTTCTTT. Its translation is CSGTGTVNTEAFF.

The rearrangement joins TRBV12-3 or TRBV12-4 to TRBJ1-1; 7 bases line up with TRBD1. Germline trimming cut 5 bases from V and 5 bases from J; bases unmatched to any gene: 8. CDR3 length: 14 amino acids. The CDR3 reads CASSERQGYTEAFF. CDR3 in DNA: TGTGCCAGCAGTGAACGACAGGGATATACTGAAGCTTTCTTT.

This clonotype came up a few times. The chain is built from TRBV21-1 and TRBJ2-3; the D call of TRBD2 is as the table states it, not checked on the DNA. TRBV21-1 is deemed a pseudogene. The CDR3 loop spans 16 amino acids. CDR3 in amino acids: CASSPRLAGPTDTQYF. CDR3 nucleotides: TGTGCCAGCAGCCCTCGACTAGCGGGGCCAACAGATACGCAGTATTTT.

This chain connects TRBV5-1 to TRBJ2-5, with 7 bases fitting TRBD1. With 4 bases clipped from V and 5 bases from J, the junction kept 11 bases outside the gene matches. Germline V gene data show CDR1 as SGHRS and CDR2 as YFSETQ. The CDR3 has 15 residues. The chain's CDR3 is CASSHGTAAEETQYF. The CDR3 DNA reads TGCGCCAGCAGCCACGGGACAGCTGCGGAGGAGACCCAGTACTTC. The full variable domain, with the rest looked up from reference TRBV5-1 and TRBJ2-5, is KAGVTQTPRYLIKTRGQQVTLSCSPISGHRSVSWYQQTPGQGLQFLFEYFSETQRNKGNFPGRFSGRQFSNSRSEMNVSTLELGDSALYLCASSHGTAAEETQYFGPGTRLLVL.

The chain employs TRBV7-9 and TRBJ2-7; D gene uncertain. The germline V gene has CDR1 SEHNR and CDR2 FQNEAQ (reference sequence). Trimming stripped 1 base from V and 11 bases from J, with 9 bases between. The CDR3 sequence is 11 residues long. The CDR3: CASSLGGEEYF. The CDR3 DNA sequence: TGTGCCAGCAGCTTAGGCGGAGAGGAGTACTTC. Supplemented by reference TRBV7-9 and TRBJ2-7, the full variable domain reads DTGVSQNPRHKITKRGQNVTFRCDPISEHNRLYWYRQTLGQGPEFLTYFQNEAQLEKSRLLSDRFSAERPKGSFSTLEIQRTEQGDSAMYLCASSLGGEEYFGPGTRLTVT.

This clonotype was counted ten times or more. The chain joins TRBV5-1 to TRBJ2-3, with a weak D call TRBD2 (5 bases). Deletions cut 4 bases from V and 5 bases from J, with 17 bases between. Germline CDR1 and CDR2: SGHRS and YFSETQ. The CDR3 spans 15 residues. CDR3 sequence: CASSPGGSAGDTQYF. CDR3 bases: TGCGCCAGCAGCCCCGGCGGGTCTGCAGGAGATACGCAGTATTTT.

The chain employs TRBV14 and TRBJ1-2, with a tentative D call TRBD1 (5 bases). Germline-derived CDR1 and CDR2 are SGHDN and FVKESK. The CDR3 length is 15 residues. V was shortened by 1 base and J by 1 base, with 10 bases between the two germline ends. The CDR3 region has the DNA TGTGCCAGCAGCCAAGGAGGTGGGGGTAACTATGGCTACACCTTC. This encodes CASSQGGGGNYGYTF.

The gene calls are TRBV18 and TRBJ2-1; 8 positions match TRBD1. Per germline, CDR1 KGHSH and CDR2 LQKENI. J gave up 5 bases and V 6 bases, and 3 bases lay outside the gene matches. The CDR3 is 13 amino acids. DNA for the CDR3: TGTGCCAGCTCTTTGACAGGGGACAATGAGCAGTTCTTC. It is translated as CASSLTGDNEQFF. The entire variable domain, with the rest obtained from reference TRBV18 and TRBJ2-1, is as follows: NAGVMQNPRHLVRRRGQEARLRCSPMKGHSHVYWYRQLPEEGLKFMVYLQKENIIDESGMPKERFSAEFPKEGPSILRIQQVVRGDSAAYFCASSLTGDNEQFFGPGTRLTVL.

This clonotype has ten or more counts. The chain is built from TRBV4-1 and TRBJ2-5; the D gene could be TRBD1 or TRBD2 (6 bases each). The CDR3 loop spans 19 amino acids. Germline V gene data show CDR1 as MGHRA and CDR2 as YSYEKL. V was pared by 2 bases and J by 0 bases, with 22 bases between. The CDR3 protein is CASSQSIGSPGGYQETQYF. CDR3 DNA sequence: TGCGCCAGCAGCCAATCAATAGGAAGTCCCGGGGGCTACCAAGAGACCCAGTACTTC.

The J gene is TRBJ2-1, the V gene TRBV4-1; TRBD2 aligns across 9 bases. This CDR3 is built from 16 residues. Germline CDR1 MGHRA, CDR2 YSYEKL. Trimming at V came to 1 base and at J to 4 bases, leaving 5 bases not matched to a gene. This CDR3 reads CASSQASRGGYNEQFF. The CDR3 nucleotides are TGCGCCAGCAGCCAAGCGTCGCGGGGGGGGTACAATGAGCAGTTCTTC.

At least ten counts were recorded for this clonotype. The chain joins TRBV12-3 or TRBV12-4 to TRBJ1-2, with D possibly matching TRBD1 (5 bases). Trimming pared 8 bases from V and 8 bases from J, leaving 15 bases between. The CDR3 is made up of 12 amino acids. For the CDR3, the DNA is TGTGCCAGCGCCGTCGGGACTAGCGGCTACACCTTC. Its translation is CASAVGTSGYTF.

There are a few counts of this clonotype. The chain has TRBV3-1 and TRBJ1-1; weak D call: TRBD1 (6 bases). V was trimmed by 4 bases and J by 9 bases, leaving 15 bases between them. The CDR3 is 13 amino acids. Germline values: CDR1 LGHDT, CDR2 YNNKEL (reference sequence). CDR3 sequence: CASSRDRYAQAFF. The CDR3 DNA reads TGTGCCAGCAGCCGAGACAGGTATGCCCAAGCTTTCTTT.

This clonotype occurred many times. This chain uses TRBV7-2 with TRBJ1-3; possibly TRBD1 for D (5 bases). CDR1 is SGHTA and CDR2 is FQGNSA in the germline V gene. Trimming took 3 bases from V and 5 from J, leaving 5 bases between them. The CDR3 has 12 residues. The DNA of the CDR3 is TGTGCCAGCAGCTTGGACAGAAACACCATATATTTT. This codes for CASSLDRNTIYF.

This clonotype was found a few times. The rearrangement uses TRBV6-1 and TRBJ1-2; D might be TRBD1 (5 bases). The CDR3 spans 13 residues. The V and J ends lost 5 bases and 8 bases respectively, with 15 bases between them. Germline V CDR1 and CDR2: MNHNS, SASEGT. The CDR3 region is CASSPRAAFGYTF. The CDR3 DNA reads as TGTGCCAGCAGTCCCAGGGCTGCCTTCGGCTACACCTTC.